These 4 T cell receptor beta chains came from one sample sequenced in a study of control samples from healthy donors and cancer patients. Method: immunoSEQ multiplex PCR; TCRdb's copy keeps in-frame clones and lacks some. The sample shows 170,000 or so clones, 85% to 95% of them seen only once. Input material: blood. The source is a man aged 18 to 35 in good health.

This rearrangement joins TRBV29-1 to TRBJ1-2; 7 bases agree with TRBD1. The CDR3 covers 13 residues. V gave up 5 bases and J gave up 4 bases; unmatched junction bases: 7. CDR1 is SQVTM, CDR2 ANQGSEA, per germline. The DNA for the CDR3 is TGCAGCGTTCGGGACAGCCTCGGCTATGGCTACACCTTC. Its translation is CSVRDSLGYGYTF. Complete variable domain (other parts from reference TRBV29-1 and TRBJ1-2): SAVISQKPSRDICQRGTSLTIQCQVDSQVTMMFWYRQQPGQSLTLIATANQGSEATYESGFVIDKFPISRPNLTFSTLTVSNMSPEDSSIYLCSVRDSLGYGYTFGSGTRLTVV.

The chain combines TRBV6-6 with TRBJ2-3, with D perhaps TRBD1 (6 bases). Trimming pared 5 bases from V and 2 bases from J, leaving 14 bases between. Germline values: CDR1 MNHNY, CDR2 SVGAGI (reference sequence). CDR3 size: 15 residues. CDR3 sequence reads: CASSPGVGATDTQYF. In DNA, the CDR3 is TGTGCCAGCAGTCCAGGGGTAGGGGCCACAGATACGCAGTATTTT.

This clone was observed once. J is TRBJ2-1 and V is TRBV30; 14 bases match TRBD2. This CDR3 contains 18 residues. V shed 0 bases and J 8 bases; nucleotides not matched to a gene: 12. Looked up from germline, CDR1 is GTSNPN and CDR2 is SVGIG (reference sequence). The CDR3 sequence: CAWSVSRTSGGKRDEQFF. CDR3 coding DNA: TGTGCCTGGAGTGTATCCCGGACTAGCGGGGGGAAGAGGGATGAGCAGTTCTTC.

This clone was seen a single time. The rearrangement joins TRBV30 to TRBJ2-2; D is uncertain. This CDR3 spans 15 amino acids. The V and J ends lost 4 bases and 0 bases respectively, with 12 bases between them. Looked up from germline, CDR1 is GTSNPN and CDR2 is SVGIG (reference sequence). The CDR3 region has the DNA TGTGCCTGGACCCCCTATTCCACGAACACCGGGGAGCTGTTTTTT. Translation: CAWTPYSTNTGELFF.